This passage covers 27 T cell receptor beta chains from one sample sequenced in a study of blood T cell repertoires in COVID-19. The protocol was immunoSEQ multiplex PCR, while the TCRdb copy is restricted to in-frame clones and leaves out a portion. The table shows 290,000 or so clones, with roughly 80% occurring only once. Source material: PBMCs or T cells enriched from blood (not recorded which). The receptors here all came from a man aged 35 to 55 who had been exposed to COVID-19.

This clone was seen more than once but under ten times. V usage is TRBV10-2 and J usage is TRBJ2-7, with D possibly being TRBD2 (6 bases). V lost 6 bases and J 5 bases, leaving 17 bases between the germline ends. From germline, CDR1 is WSHSY and CDR2 SAAADI. This CDR3 is 14 amino acids long. The chain's CDR3 is CASSPGLASDEQYF. CDR3 nucleotide sequence: TGCGCCAGCAGCCCCGGCCTGGCTAGCGACGAGCAGTACTTC.

This clone has just a few counts. This chain joins TRBV5-1 and TRBJ2-5; TRBD1 agrees at 8 bases. Germline assignment: CDR1 SGHRS and CDR2 YFSETQ. J lost 5 bases, V lost 2 bases, and 8 bases had no gene match. The CDR3 is 15 amino acids. In nucleotides, the CDR3 is TGCGCCAGCAGCTTCGGACAGGGAGCGGGCGAGACCCAGTACTTC. Its translation: CASSFGQGAGETQYF.

The chain links TRBV18 to TRBJ1-2; no definite D call. The CDR3 is made up of 16 amino acids. Trimming took off 1 base at V and 2 bases at J, with 14 bases between the two ends. Germline assignment: CDR1 KGHSH and CDR2 LQKENI. CDR3 sequence (DNA): TGTGCCAGCTCACCACGTTCCCGGGGAGACAACTATGGCTACACCTTC. It encodes CASSPRSRGDNYGYTF.

This clone showed up just a few times. The genes are TRBV15 and TRBJ2-7, with 7 bases matching TRBD1. From germline, CDR1 is LNHNV and CDR2 YYDKDF (reference sequence). After removal of 5 bases from V and 2 bases from J, the junction contained 12 bases not matched to a gene. CDR3 length: 16 residues. CDR3 sequence reads: CATSSQGFGEPYEQYF. The CDR3 nucleotides read TGTGCCACCAGCTCACAGGGGTTTGGCGAACCCTACGAGCAGTACTTC.

The genes are TRBV7-5 and TRBJ1-6. TRBV7-5 is a known pseudogene. The CDR3 covers 17 residues. CDR3 DNA sequence: TGTGTCAGAACCCTGAGGTTTGGGAGGCAGTATAATTCACCCCTCCACTTT. This sequence encodes CVRTLRFGRQYNSPLHF.

The chain links TRBV24-1 to TRBJ2-6; D is possibly TRBD1 (5 bases). The germline gives CDR1 KGHDR, CDR2 SFDVKD. CDR3 length: 17 residues. The V end was cut by 5 bases, the J end by 0 bases, with 13 bases between. The CDR3 DNA reads TGTGCCACCAGTGGGGATCACAGGCGCTCTGGGGCCAACGTCCTGACTTTC. It yields the protein CATSGDHRRSGANVLTF.

This clone occurred once. V and J are TRBV5-6 and TRBJ1-4; weak D call: TRBD1 (5 bases). Germline CDR1 SGHDT, CDR2 YYEEEE. Trimming stripped 4 bases from V and 2 bases from J, with 12 bases between. The CDR3 is 15 residues long. This CDR3 reads CASSDDGGTNEKLFF. The CDR3 DNA sequence: TGTGCCAGCAGCGACGATGGGGGGACTAATGAAAAACTGTTTTTT.

The chain is built from TRBV24-1 and TRBJ2-1; perhaps TRBD1 as D (5 bases). Germline V gene lookup returns CDR1 KGHDR and CDR2 SFDVKD. V dropped 2 bases and J dropped 0 bases, with 16 bases sitting between them. The CDR3 spans 18 residues. CDR3 in amino acids: CATSDWGRAQSSYNEQFF. CDR3 nucleotide sequence: TGTGCCACCAGTGATTGGGGCAGAGCCCAGAGCTCCTACAATGAGCAGTTCTTC.

V usage is TRBV18 and J usage is TRBJ2-2, with 7 positions matching TRBD1. There are 14 residues in the CDR3. Germline V lookup: CDR1 KGHSH, CDR2 LQKENI. The V segment lost 2 bases and the J segment 6 bases; nucleotides outside the gene matches: 3. The CDR3 DNA reads as TGTGCCAGCTCACCAAAACAGGGGTCCGGGGAGCTGTTTTTT. It specifies CASSPKQGSGELFF.

The V gene is TRBV7-2, the J gene TRBJ1-5; 7 bases align to TRBD1. Germline CDR1 is SGHTA and CDR2 is FQGNSA. V gave up 5 bases and J gave up 0 bases; unmatched junction bases: 16. CDR3 length equals 19 residues. This CDR3 reads CASSVGWDSLTYSNQPQHF. CDR3 sequence (DNA): TGTGCCAGCAGCGTAGGGTGGGACAGCCTCACCTATAGCAATCAGCCCCAGCATTTT.

CDR3 loop: CASSAGTREYNEQFF. CDR3 nucleotides: TGTGCCAGCAGCGCCGGGACTCGCGAGTACAATGAGCAGTTCTTC. The chain has TRBV6-5 and TRBJ2-1, with a possible D match to TRBD2 (6 bases). Germline V gene sequence: CDR1 MNHEY, CDR2 SVGAGI. V dropped 6 bases and J dropped 4 bases, with 16 bases sitting between them. The CDR3 runs to 15 residues.

The chain combines TRBV5-1 with TRBJ2-5; 7 bases agree with TRBD2. In germline, CDR1 is SGHRS, CDR2 YFSETQ. CDR3 length: 17 amino acids. The V and J ends lost 5 bases and 4 bases, in that order; junction bases with no gene match: 17. The CDR3 sequence is CASRIGLVVGRAETQYF. The DNA of the CDR3 is TGCGCCAGCAGAATCGGACTAGTTGTTGGTCGTGCAGAGACCCAGTACTTC.

This chain uses TRBV7-9 with TRBJ2-1; D is uncertain. Trimming left V 7 bases short and J 2 bases short, with 18 bases between. The CDR3 extends over 16 amino acids. Per the germline V gene, CDR1 is SEHNR and CDR2 is FQNEAQ (reference sequence). The chain's CDR3 is CASTSSISPPYNEQFF. The CDR3 nucleotides are TGTGCCAGCACATCAAGCATCTCCCCCCCCTACAATGAGCAGTTCTTC.

The chain joins TRBV6-5 to TRBJ1-3; 8 nucleotides match TRBD1. The CDR3 length is 13 residues. The trim removed 6 bases at V and 2 bases at J, leaving 0 bases unmatched. Germline V gene lookup returns CDR1 MNHEY and CDR2 SVGAGI. The CDR3 loop is CASRQGAGNTIYF. The CDR3 DNA reads as TGTGCCAGCAGACAGGGGGCTGGAAACACCATATATTTT.

The chain has TRBV7-9 and TRBJ1-1; no definite D call. Germline-derived CDR1 and CDR2 are SEHNR and FQNEAQ (reference sequence). The CDR3 length is 15 residues. V was pared by 1 base and J by 0 bases, with 9 bases between. The CDR3 loop is CASSLEGGVNTEAFF. DNA for the CDR3: TGTGCCAGCAGCTTAGAAGGCGGGGTGAACACTGAAGCTTTCTTT.

The chain links TRBV5-6 to TRBJ2-1, with 11 bases aligning to TRBD2. The length of the CDR3 is 15 residues. Germline-derived CDR1 and CDR2 are SGHDT and YYEEEE. The J segment lost 12 bases and the V segment lost 2 bases, leaving 10 bases of the junction unmatched. CDR3 in DNA: TGTGCCAGCAGCTTAACCGGGACTAGCGGAATGACGCAGTTCTTC. It is translated as CASSLTGTSGMTQFF.

The chain is built from TRBV7-9 and TRBJ2-3; TRBD1 is a possible D gene (6 bases). V lost 5 bases and J lost 6, with 21 bases in between. CDR3 size: 16 residues. Germline CDR1 SEHNR, CDR2 FQNEAQ (reference sequence). CDR3 in amino acids: CASSQNRWGRWDTQYF. CDR3 DNA: TGTGCCAGCAGCCAAAACAGGTGGGGGCGGTGGGATACGCAGTATTTT.

This clone was observed a single time. The DNA of the CDR3 is TGTGCCAGCAGCCCAGGGGGGTCCCCGTACTATGGCTACACCTTC. Protein product: CASSPGGSPYYGYTF. The V and J genes are TRBV5-5 and TRBJ1-2, with 7 bases lining up with TRBD1. J lost 3 bases, V lost 4 bases, and 9 bases had no gene match. The CDR3 has 15 amino acids. From germline, CDR1 is SGHKS and CDR2 YYEKEE (reference sequence).

Comment on this clone: The junction departs from the called germline gene at one end, perhaps through a read error. The chain joins TRBV5-6 to TRBJ2-1; perhaps TRBD2 as D (6 bases). Germline CDR1 is SGHDT and CDR2 is YYEEEE. CDR3 length: 12 amino acids. CDR3 sequence: CASSFRTTGSVF. The CDR3 nucleotides read TGTGCCAGCAGCTTTCGGACTACCGGGTCGGTCTTC.

The chain couples TRBV5-5 to TRBJ1-2, with D possibly matching TRBD1 (6 bases). V was clipped by 0 bases and J by 4 bases, with 16 bases between them. The CDR3 totals 16 residues. The germline gives CDR1 SGHKS, CDR2 YYEKEE (reference sequence). Here the CDR3 reads CASSLAGRGGSYGYTF. In DNA form, the CDR3 reads TGTGCCAGCAGCTTGGCCGGTCGAGGGGGATCCTATGGCTACACCTTC.

This clone was recorded only once. The J gene is TRBJ1-3, the V gene TRBV10-2; the D is unclear. This CDR3 spans 17 amino acids. The germline V and J ends were trimmed by 6 bases and 0 bases, with 18 bases remaining between them. Germline lookup yields CDR1 WSHSY and CDR2 SAAADI. CDR3 protein: CASRGRADLSSGNTIYF. CDR3 nucleotides: TGCGCCAGCAGGGGGAGGGCGGACCTGAGCTCTGGAAACACCATATATTTT.

This chain links TRBV7-9 with TRBJ2-7, with TRBD1 matching 8 bases. CDR3 length: 17 amino acids. Trimming removed 0 bases from V and 9 bases from J; junction bases left unmatched: 16. The germline V gene encodes CDR1 SEHNR and CDR2 FQNEAQ (reference sequence). The CDR3 region is CASSLARGQGGYGVQYF. For the CDR3, the DNA is TGTGCCAGCAGCTTAGCTCGAGGACAGGGCGGCTACGGTGTGCAGTACTTC.

The rearrangement joins TRBV2 to TRBJ2-3; 10 nucleotides agree with TRBD2. The CDR3 sequence is 13 residues long. Germline CDR1 and CDR2: SNHLY and FYNNEI. Trimming at V came to 7 bases and at J to 3 bases, leaving 1 base not matched to a gene. In DNA, the CDR3 is TGTGCCAGCACTAGCGGGAGAACAGATACGCAGTATTTT. Protein: CASTSGRTDTQYF.

V gene TRBV19 combines with J gene TRBJ2-2; D possibly corresponds to TRBD2 (6 bases). The ends were cut back, 5 bases at V and 7 bases at J, with 23 bases in the middle. Germline lookup yields CDR1 LNHDA and CDR2 SQIVND (reference sequence). The CDR3 contains 17 residues. CDR3 in amino acids: CASSDLTGVGSGGELFF. In nucleotides, the CDR3 is TGTGCCAGTAGTGACTTGACGGGAGTAGGATCTGGCGGGGAGCTGTTTTTT.

The V call is TRBV30, the J call TRBJ2-3; 11 bases fit TRBD2. The CDR3 runs 15 residues. The ends lost 3 bases at V and 6 bases at J; junction bases unmatched: 8. CDR1 GTSNPN and CDR2 SVGIG come from the germline V gene (reference sequence). The CDR3 region is CAWSLSGRAQDTQYF. In DNA form, the CDR3 reads TGTGCCTGGAGCCTTAGCGGGAGGGCCCAGGATACGCAGTATTTT.

Concerning this clone itself: The DNA is left out, because the CDR3 cannot be placed on it with certainty; the CDR3 is given as TCRdb lists it. The chain uses TRBV21-1 and TRBJ2-7; TRBD2, as called in the table, went unchecked against the DNA. TRBV21-1 is termed a pseudogene. The CDR3 is 17 residues long, counting both termini. This CDR3 reads CASSNYWCREETYEQYF.

The chain couples TRBV5-6 to TRBJ2-5; perhaps TRBD2 as D (5 bases). This CDR3 has 15 residues. V gave up 4 bases and J gave up 4 bases, with 17 bases separating them. Germline-derived CDR1 and CDR2 are SGHDT and YYEEEE. The CDR3 reads CASSGGSHTVETQYF. CDR3 nucleotide sequence: TGTGCCAGCAGCGGCGGGTCTCATACAGTAGAGACCCAGTACTTC.